These 20 T cell receptor beta chains came from one sample sequenced in a study of blood T cell repertoires in COVID-19. Assay used: immunoSEQ multiplex PCR; TCRdb lists only in-frame clones, some missing. The sample has about 210,000 clones, about 83% seen once. Specimen: peripheral blood. All receptors come from a woman in her forties or fifties with acute or convalescent COVID-19.

The CDR3 DNA reads as TGTGCCAGCAGCCGACAGGGTAGCTATGGCTACACCTTC. Translating it yields CASSRQGSYGYTF. The chain has TRBV5-4 and TRBJ1-2; TRBD1 aligns across 7 bases. There are 13 residues in the CDR3. Germline CDR1 SGHNT, CDR2 YYREEE (reference sequence). J was trimmed by 4 bases and V by 4 bases; bases with no gene match: 4.

The V call is TRBV11-2, the J call TRBJ2-5; a possible D gene is TRBD2 (5 bases). CDR3 length equals 13 residues. V was pared by 1 base and J by 2 bases, with 5 bases between. CDR1 SGHAT and CDR2 FQNNGV come from the germline V gene. The CDR3: CASSLGTQETQYF. CDR3 nucleotide sequence: TGTGCCAGCAGCTTAGGGACTCAAGAGACCCAGTACTTC.

The J gene is TRBJ1-5, the V gene TRBV6-6; 9 bases fit TRBD1. The J segment lost 4 bases and the V segment lost 2 bases, leaving 0 bases of the junction unmatched. CDR3 length: 14 amino acids. The germline V gene encodes CDR1 MNHNY and CDR2 SVGAGI (reference sequence). CDR3 region: CASSYGQGNQPQHF. The DNA of the CDR3 is TGTGCCAGCAGTTACGGACAGGGGAATCAGCCCCAGCATTTT.

The chain links TRBV3-1 (or the pseudogene TRBV3-2) to TRBJ2-7; 10 bases agree with TRBD2. Germline-derived CDR1 and CDR2 are LGHDT and YNNKEL (reference sequence). The CDR3 spans 17 residues. The V segment lost 0 bases and the J segment 3 bases; nucleotides outside the gene matches: 8. This CDR3 is CASSQDGASGSFYEQYF. CDR3 nucleotide sequence: TGTGCCAGCAGCCAAGACGGGGCTAGCGGGAGCTTCTACGAGCAGTACTTC.

V usage is TRBV18 and J usage is TRBJ2-5, with D unresolved. The V end lost 2 bases, the J end lost 4 bases, and 5 bases lay between the germline ends. Germline V gene sequence: CDR1 KGHSH, CDR2 LQKENI. This CDR3 region has 12 residues. Written as DNA, the CDR3 is TGTGCCAGCTCACCAAACTCAGAGACCCAGTACTTC. This gives the protein CASSPNSETQYF.

The rearrangement links TRBV27 to TRBJ2-2, with TRBD1 as a possible D gene (6 bases). The germline V gene encodes CDR1 MNHEY and CDR2 SMNVEV (reference sequence). Trimming removed 4 bases at V and 1 base at J, with 13 bases between. The CDR3 covers 16 residues. The CDR3 DNA sequence: TGTGCCAGCAGTTCTCCGGGACACCGGAACACCGGGGAGCTGTTTTTT. Protein: CASSSPGHRNTGELFF.

The V and J genes are TRBV19 and TRBJ2-3; 11 bases line up with TRBD2. The trim removed 5 bases at V and 6 bases at J, leaving 7 bases unmatched. The CDR3 has 15 residues. Germline lookup yields CDR1 LNHDA and CDR2 SQIVND (reference sequence). CDR3 DNA sequence: TGTGCCAGTAGTGATAGCGGGAGGGCCACCGATACGCAGTATTTT. Translation gives CASSDSGRATDTQYF. The entire variable domain, with the rest obtained from reference TRBV19 and TRBJ2-3, is as follows: DGGITQSPKYLFRKEGQNVTLSCEQNLNHDAMYWYRQDPGQGLRLIYYSQIVNDFQKGDIAEGYSVSREKKESFPLTVTSAQKNPTAFYLCASSDSGRATDTQYFGPGTRLTVL.

In this sample, this clone turned up a few times. This chain joins TRBV19 and TRBJ1-2, with D perhaps TRBD1 (6 bases). V lost 5 bases and J 5 bases, leaving 18 bases between the germline ends. Per the germline V gene, CDR1 is LNHDA and CDR2 is SQIVND (reference sequence). The length of the CDR3 is 15 residues. This CDR3 is CASSGGRSLGYGYTF. The CDR3 DNA sequence: TGTGCCAGTAGTGGGGGCCGCTCTCTGGGTTATGGCTACACCTTC.

This chain connects TRBV28 to TRBJ2-7; TRBD2 might be the D (6 bases). The CDR3 length is 14 residues. V was clipped by 2 bases and J by 3 bases, with 11 bases between them. Germline loops: CDR1 MDHEN, CDR2 SYDVKM. CDR3 loop: CASSLTGVNYEQYF. CDR3 in DNA: TGTGCCAGCAGTTTAACGGGAGTGAACTACGAGCAGTACTTC.

Points on this clone: Distinct nucleotide sequences in the sample also encode this CDR3. The chain has TRBV27 and TRBJ1-4; maybe TRBD1 (5 bases). Germline V gene data show CDR1 as MNHEY and CDR2 as SMNVEV (reference sequence). The CDR3 consists of 13 residues. V dropped 3 bases and J dropped 5 bases, with 7 bases sitting between them. In DNA form, the CDR3 reads TGTGCCAGCAGTTTTGGGGGGAATGAAAAACTGTTTTTT. It codes for CASSFGGNEKLFF.

Here the CDR3 DNA reads TGTGCCAGCAGCTCTTCCAGGGAAACAGATACGCAGTATTTT. As protein: CASSSSRETDTQYF. The gene calls are TRBV11-3 and TRBJ2-3, with D tentatively TRBD1 (5 bases). The ends were cut back, 4 bases at V and 3 bases at J, with 11 bases in the middle. Germline CDR1 and CDR2: SGHNT and YENEEA. CDR3 length: 14 residues.

The J gene is TRBJ1-1, the V gene TRBV1. TRBV1 is flagged as a pseudogene. The CDR3 runs 13 residues. The CDR3 DNA is TGCACCAGCCGGAGAGTTGAAAACACTGAAGCTTTCTTT. Its translation is CTSRRVENTEAFF.

The V and J genes are TRBV6-6 and TRBJ1-5; 7 bases align to TRBD1. This CDR3 has 15 residues. Germline V gene sequence: CDR1 MNHNY, CDR2 SVGAGI (reference sequence). Trimming at V came to 3 bases and at J to 6 bases, leaving 8 bases not matched to a gene. In nucleotides, the CDR3 is TGTGCCAGCAGTTATTATTCAGGGGGAGGTCAGCCCCAGCATTTT. This codes for CASSYYSGGGQPQHF.

The chain joins TRBV19 to TRBJ2-6; 11 nucleotides line up with TRBD2. The V gene's germline CDR1 is LNHDA and CDR2 SQIVND (reference sequence). There are 16 residues in the CDR3. V lost 8 bases and J lost 2; bases outside the gene matches: 5. CDR3 DNA sequence: TGTGCCAGTCGACTAGCGGGAATCACTGGGGCCAACGTCCTGACTTTC. This encodes CASRLAGITGANVLTF.

The chain employs TRBV9 and TRBJ2-7; 7 bases agree with TRBD2. Germline CDR1 reads SGDLS; CDR2 reads YYNGEE. CDR3 length: 17 amino acids. J was trimmed by 1 base and V by 1 base; bases with no gene match: 11. CDR3: CASSVSPERGTSYEQYF. DNA for the CDR3: TGTGCCAGCAGCGTAAGCCCGGAGCGGGGAACTTCCTACGAGCAGTACTTC.

The table lists this clone with a count of one. This sequence joins TRBV18 and TRBJ2-2, with TRBD2 identical over 12 bases. V was clipped by 4 bases and J by 0 bases; unmatched bases: 6. Looked up from germline, CDR1 is KGHSH and CDR2 is LQKENI. This CDR3 has 18 residues. CDR3 protein: CASSRGLAGLANTGELFF. CDR3 coding DNA: TGTGCCAGCTCACGAGGACTAGCGGGACTAGCGAACACCGGGGAGCTGTTTTTT.

On this clone itself: The same CDR3 arises from other DNA sequences in this sample as well. V and J are TRBV7-2 and TRBJ2-5; 12 nucleotides match TRBD2. The CDR3 is 14 residues long. Germline CDR1 reads SGHTA; CDR2 reads FQGNSA. V was pared by 4 bases and J by 4 bases, with 1 base of the junction left unmatched. CDR3 bases: TGTGCCAGCAGCTCGGGACTAGCGGGAGAGACCCAGTACTTC. This encodes CASSSGLAGETQYF.

Comment on this clone: This sample also contains other DNA sequences that code for the same CDR3. The J gene is TRBJ1-1, the V gene TRBV20-1; D gene ambiguous. V lost 3 bases and J lost 7, with 9 bases in between. The germline V gene has CDR1 DFQATT and CDR2 SNEGSKA (reference sequence). This CDR3 has 11 amino acids. CDR3 bases: TGCAGTGCTAGTCGGAGAGGTGAAGCTTTCTTT. It encodes CSASRRGEAFF.

The chain combines TRBV5-4 with TRBJ2-1, with 10 positions matching TRBD2. The CDR3 is made up of 15 amino acids. Unmatched junction bases numbered 2, after V lost 3 bases and J lost 2 bases. The germline V gene has CDR1 SGHNT and CDR2 YYREEE (reference sequence). DNA for the CDR3: TGTGCCAGCAGCTACAGCGGGAGGGCCTACAATGAGCAGTTCTTC. Protein sequence: CASSYSGRAYNEQFF.

CDR3 in amino acids: CASPPASGGNTEAFF. CDR3 in DNA: TGTGCCAGCCCCCCCGCGTCGGGGGGGAACACTGAAGCTTTCTTT. V and J are TRBV28 and TRBJ1-1; D might be TRBD1 (5 bases). This CDR3 contains 15 residues. Germline V gives CDR1 MDHEN, CDR2 SYDVKM. Trimming stripped 8 bases from V and 1 base from J, with 17 bases between.